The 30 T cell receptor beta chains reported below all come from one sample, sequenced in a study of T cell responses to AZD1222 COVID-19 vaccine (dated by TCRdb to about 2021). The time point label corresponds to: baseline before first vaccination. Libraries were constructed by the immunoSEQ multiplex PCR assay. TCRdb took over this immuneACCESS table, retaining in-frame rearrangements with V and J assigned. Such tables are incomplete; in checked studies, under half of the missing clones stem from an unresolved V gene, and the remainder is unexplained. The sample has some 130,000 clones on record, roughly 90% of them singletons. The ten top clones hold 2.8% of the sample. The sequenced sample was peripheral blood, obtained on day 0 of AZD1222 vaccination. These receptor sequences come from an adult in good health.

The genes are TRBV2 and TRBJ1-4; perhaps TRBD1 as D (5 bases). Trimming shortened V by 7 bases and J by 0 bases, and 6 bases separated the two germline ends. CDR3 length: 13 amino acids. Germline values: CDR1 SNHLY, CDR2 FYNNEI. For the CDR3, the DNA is TGTGCCAGCACGGGGGCAACTAATGAAAAACTGTTTTTT. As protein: CASTGATNEKLFF.

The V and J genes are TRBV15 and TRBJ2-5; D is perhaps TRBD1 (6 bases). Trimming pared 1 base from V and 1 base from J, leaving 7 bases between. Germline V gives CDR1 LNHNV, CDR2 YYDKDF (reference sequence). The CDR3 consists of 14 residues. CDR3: CATSRVGGQETQYF. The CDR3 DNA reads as TGTGCCACCAGCAGAGTAGGGGGCCAAGAGACCCAGTACTTC.

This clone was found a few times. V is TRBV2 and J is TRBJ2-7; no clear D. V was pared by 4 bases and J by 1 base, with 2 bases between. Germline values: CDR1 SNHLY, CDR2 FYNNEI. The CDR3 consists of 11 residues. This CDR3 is CASSGSYEQYF. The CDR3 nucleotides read TGTGCCAGCAGTGGGTCCTACGAGCAGTACTTC.

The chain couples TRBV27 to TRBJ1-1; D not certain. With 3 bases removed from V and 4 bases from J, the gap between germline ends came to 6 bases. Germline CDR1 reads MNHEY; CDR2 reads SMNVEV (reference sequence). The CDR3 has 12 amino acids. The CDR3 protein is CASSLRGTEAFF. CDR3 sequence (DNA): TGTGCCAGCAGTTTGAGAGGCACTGAAGCTTTCTTT.

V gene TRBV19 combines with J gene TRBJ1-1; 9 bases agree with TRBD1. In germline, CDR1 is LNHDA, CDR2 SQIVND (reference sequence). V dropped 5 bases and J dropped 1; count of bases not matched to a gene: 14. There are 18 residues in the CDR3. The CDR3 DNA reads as TGTGCCAGTAGTCCAAATCCCGGGACAGGGATCTCGAACACTGAAGCTTTCTTT. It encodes CASSPNPGTGISNTEAFF.

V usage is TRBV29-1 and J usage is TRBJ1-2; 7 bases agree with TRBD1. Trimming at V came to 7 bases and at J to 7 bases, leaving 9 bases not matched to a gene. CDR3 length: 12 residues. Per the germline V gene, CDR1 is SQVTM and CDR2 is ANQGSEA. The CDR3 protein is CSAGQAAFGYTF. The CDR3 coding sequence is TGCAGCGCTGGACAGGCAGCTTTTGGCTACACCTTC.

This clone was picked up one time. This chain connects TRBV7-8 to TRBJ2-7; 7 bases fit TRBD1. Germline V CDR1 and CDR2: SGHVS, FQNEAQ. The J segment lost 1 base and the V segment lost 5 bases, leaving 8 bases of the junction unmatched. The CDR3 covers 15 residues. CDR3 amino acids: CASSLTRTGSYEQYF. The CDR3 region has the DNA TGTGCCAGCAGCCTCACCCGGACAGGATCCTACGAGCAGTACTTC.

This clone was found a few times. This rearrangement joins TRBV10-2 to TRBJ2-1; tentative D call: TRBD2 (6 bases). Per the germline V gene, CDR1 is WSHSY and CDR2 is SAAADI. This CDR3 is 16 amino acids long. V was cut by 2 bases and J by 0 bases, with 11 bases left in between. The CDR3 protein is CASSESSGASYNEQFF. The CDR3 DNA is TGCGCCAGCAGTGAGAGCTCGGGAGCCTCCTACAATGAGCAGTTCTTC.

The DNA for the CDR3 is TGCGCCAGCAGCTTGGGGACAGGTTCTTATGGCTACACCTTC. Amino acids: CASSLGTGSYGYTF. The chain links TRBV5-1 to TRBJ1-2, with 7 bases aligning to TRBD1. The CDR3 runs to 14 residues. Losses at the gene ends were 0 bases for V and 5 bases for J; bases not matched to a gene: 4. Germline CDR1 and CDR2: SGHRS and YFSETQ.

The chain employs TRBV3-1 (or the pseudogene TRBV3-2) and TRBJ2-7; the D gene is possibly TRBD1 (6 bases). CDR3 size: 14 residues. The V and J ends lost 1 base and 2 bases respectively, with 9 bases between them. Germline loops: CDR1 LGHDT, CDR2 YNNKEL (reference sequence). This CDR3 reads CASSQGDTPYEQYF. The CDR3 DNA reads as TGTGCCAGCAGCCAAGGGGACACCCCCTACGAGCAGTACTTC.

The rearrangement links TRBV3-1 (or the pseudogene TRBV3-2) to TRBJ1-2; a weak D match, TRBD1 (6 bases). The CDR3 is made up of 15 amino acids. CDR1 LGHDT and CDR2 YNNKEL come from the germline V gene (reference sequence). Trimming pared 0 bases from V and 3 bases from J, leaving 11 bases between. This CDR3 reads CASSQDLGGDYGYTF. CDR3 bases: TGTGCCAGCAGCCAAGATTTAGGGGGGGACTATGGCTACACCTTC.

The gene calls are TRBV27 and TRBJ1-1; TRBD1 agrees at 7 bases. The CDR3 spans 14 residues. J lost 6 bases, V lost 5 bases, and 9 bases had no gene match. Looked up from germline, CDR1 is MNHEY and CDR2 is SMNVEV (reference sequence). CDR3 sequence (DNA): TGTGCCAGCAGTGAAGAAGGGGGCGGGTCTGAAGCTTTCTTT. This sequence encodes CASSEEGGGSEAFF.

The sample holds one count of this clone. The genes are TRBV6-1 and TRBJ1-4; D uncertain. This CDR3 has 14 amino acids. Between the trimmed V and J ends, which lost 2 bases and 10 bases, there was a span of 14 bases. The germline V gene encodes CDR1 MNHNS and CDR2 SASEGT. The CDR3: CASSEQDGLGKLFF. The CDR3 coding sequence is TGTGCCAGCAGTGAACAGGATGGTTTAGGAAAACTGTTTTTT.

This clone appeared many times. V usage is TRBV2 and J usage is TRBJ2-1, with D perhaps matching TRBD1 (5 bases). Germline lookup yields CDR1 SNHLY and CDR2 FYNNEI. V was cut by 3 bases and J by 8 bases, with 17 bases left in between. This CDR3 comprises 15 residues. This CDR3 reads CASSEQGYSTDEQFF. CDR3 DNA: TGTGCCAGCAGTGAGCAGGGTTACAGCACCGATGAGCAGTTCTTC.

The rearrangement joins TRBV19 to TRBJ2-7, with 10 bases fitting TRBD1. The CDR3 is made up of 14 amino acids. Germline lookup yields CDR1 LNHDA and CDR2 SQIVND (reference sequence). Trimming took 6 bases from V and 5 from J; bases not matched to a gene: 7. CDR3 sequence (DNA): TGTGCCAGTAGGCCGCGACAGGGGGCCCACGAGCAGTACTTC. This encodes CASRPRQGAHEQYF.

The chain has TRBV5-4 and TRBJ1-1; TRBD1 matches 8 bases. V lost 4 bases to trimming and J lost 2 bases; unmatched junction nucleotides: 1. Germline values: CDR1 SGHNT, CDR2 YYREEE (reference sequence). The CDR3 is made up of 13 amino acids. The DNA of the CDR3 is TGTGCCAGCAGCGGACAGGGTAACACTGAAGCTTTCTTT. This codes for CASSGQGNTEAFF.

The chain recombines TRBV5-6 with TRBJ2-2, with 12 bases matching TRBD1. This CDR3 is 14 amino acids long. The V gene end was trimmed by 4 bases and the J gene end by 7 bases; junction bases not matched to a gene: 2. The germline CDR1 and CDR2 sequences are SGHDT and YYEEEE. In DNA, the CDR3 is TGTGCCAGCAGCAGGGACAGGGGGCGCGGGGAGCTGTTTTTT. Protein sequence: CASSRDRGRGELFF.

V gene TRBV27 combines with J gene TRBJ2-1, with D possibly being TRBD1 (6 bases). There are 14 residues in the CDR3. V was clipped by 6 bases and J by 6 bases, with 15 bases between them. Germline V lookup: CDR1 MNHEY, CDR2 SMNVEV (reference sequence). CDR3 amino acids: CASRGAVSRNEQFF. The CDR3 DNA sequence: TGTGCCAGCAGGGGGGCCGTGTCCCGCAATGAGCAGTTCTTC.

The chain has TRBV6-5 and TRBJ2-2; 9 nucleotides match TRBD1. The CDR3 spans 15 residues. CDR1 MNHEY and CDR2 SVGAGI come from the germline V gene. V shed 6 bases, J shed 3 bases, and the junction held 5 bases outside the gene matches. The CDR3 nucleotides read TGTGCCAGCAGATTGGACAGGGGCGACACCGGGGAGCTGTTTTTT. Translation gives CASRLDRGDTGELFF.

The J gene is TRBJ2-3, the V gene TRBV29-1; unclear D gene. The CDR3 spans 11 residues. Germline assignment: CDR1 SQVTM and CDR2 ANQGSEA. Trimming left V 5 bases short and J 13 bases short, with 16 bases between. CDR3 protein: CSVYTRKVKYF. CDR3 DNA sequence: TGCAGCGTTTACACCCGTAAAGTGAAGTATTTT.

This chain's CDR3 is CATRRDQETQYF. In DNA, the CDR3 is TGTGCCACCCGGCGGGACCAAGAGACCCAGTACTTC. The genes are TRBV5-4 and TRBJ2-5; D might be TRBD2 (5 bases). The CDR3 loop spans 12 amino acids. The germline V gene has CDR1 SGHNT and CDR2 YYREEE (reference sequence). Trimming stripped 9 bases from V and 0 bases from J, with 9 bases between.

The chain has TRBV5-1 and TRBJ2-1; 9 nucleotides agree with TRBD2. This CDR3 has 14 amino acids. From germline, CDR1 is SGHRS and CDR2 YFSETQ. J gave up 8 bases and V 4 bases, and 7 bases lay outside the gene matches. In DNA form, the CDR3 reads TGCGCCAGCAGCGGCTTAGCGGGAGCGGATGAGCAGTTCTTC. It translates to CASSGLAGADEQFF.

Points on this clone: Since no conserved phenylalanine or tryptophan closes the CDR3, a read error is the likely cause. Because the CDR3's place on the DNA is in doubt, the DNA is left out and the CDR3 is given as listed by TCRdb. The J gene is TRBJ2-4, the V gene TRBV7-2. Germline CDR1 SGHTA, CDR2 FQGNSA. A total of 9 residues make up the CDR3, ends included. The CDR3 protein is CASSSRPLL.

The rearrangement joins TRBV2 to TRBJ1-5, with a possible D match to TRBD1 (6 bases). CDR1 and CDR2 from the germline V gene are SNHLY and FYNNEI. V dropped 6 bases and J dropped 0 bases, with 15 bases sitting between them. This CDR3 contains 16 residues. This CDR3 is CASRPSGQYSNQPQHF. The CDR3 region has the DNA TGTGCCAGCAGACCCAGCGGACAGTATAGCAATCAGCCCCAGCATTTT.

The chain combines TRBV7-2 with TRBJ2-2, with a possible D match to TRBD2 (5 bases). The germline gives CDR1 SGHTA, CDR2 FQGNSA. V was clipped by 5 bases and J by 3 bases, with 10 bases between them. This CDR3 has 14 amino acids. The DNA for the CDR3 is TGTGCCAGCAGCCTGACGGGATACACCGGGGAGCTGTTTTTT. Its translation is CASSLTGYTGELFF.

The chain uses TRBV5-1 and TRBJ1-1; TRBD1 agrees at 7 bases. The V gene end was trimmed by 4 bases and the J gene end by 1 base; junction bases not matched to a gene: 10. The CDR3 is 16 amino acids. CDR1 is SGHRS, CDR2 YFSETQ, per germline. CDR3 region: CASSMGGRTGNTEAFF. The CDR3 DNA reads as TGCGCCAGCAGCATGGGGGGTAGGACAGGGAACACTGAAGCTTTCTTT.

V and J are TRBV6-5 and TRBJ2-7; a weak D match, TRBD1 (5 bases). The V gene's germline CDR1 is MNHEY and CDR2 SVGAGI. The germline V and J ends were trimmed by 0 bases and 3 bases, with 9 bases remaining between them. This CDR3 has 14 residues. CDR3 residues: CASSYSRVNYEQYF. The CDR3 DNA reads TGTGCCAGCAGTTACTCCAGGGTTAACTACGAGCAGTACTTC.

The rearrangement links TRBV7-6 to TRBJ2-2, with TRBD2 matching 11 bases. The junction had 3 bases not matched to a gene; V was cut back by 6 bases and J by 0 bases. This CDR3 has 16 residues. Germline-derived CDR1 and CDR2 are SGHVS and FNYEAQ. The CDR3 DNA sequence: TGTGCCAGCAGGTTACTAGCGGGAGCGAACACCGGGGAGCTGTTTTTT. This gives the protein CASRLLAGANTGELFF.

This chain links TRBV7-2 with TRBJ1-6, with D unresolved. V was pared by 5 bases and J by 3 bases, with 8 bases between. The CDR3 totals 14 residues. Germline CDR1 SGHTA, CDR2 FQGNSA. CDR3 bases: TGTGCCAGCAGCCCCCCGGGCTATAATTCACCCCTCCACTTT. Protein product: CASSPPGYNSPLHF.

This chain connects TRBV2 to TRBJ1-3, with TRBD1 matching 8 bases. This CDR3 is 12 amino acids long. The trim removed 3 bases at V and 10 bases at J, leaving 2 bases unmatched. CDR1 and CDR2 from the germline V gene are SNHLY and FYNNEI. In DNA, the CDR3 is TGTGCCAGCAGTGACAGGGGGCCGACCATATATTTT. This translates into CASSDRGPTIYF.